Below are 11 T cell receptor beta chains sequenced from a single sample in a study of radiotherapy plus CTLA-4 blockade in lung cancer. TCRdb's copy holds only in-frame clones and misses some; the assay was immunoSEQ multiplex PCR. The sample consists of around 77,000 clones, roughly 74% of them appearing once. This specimen consisted of peripheral blood, obtained from a patient treated with radiotherapy plus ipilimumab. These receptors all come from a human donor with non-small cell lung cancer whose response to radiotherapy plus ipilimumab could not be evaluated.

The sample holds a few counts of this clone. V and J are TRBV7-9 and TRBJ1-1, with D possibly being TRBD1 (5 bases). Germline V gene lookup returns CDR1 SEHNR and CDR2 FQNEAQ (reference sequence). This CDR3 is 14 amino acids long. Trimming removed 5 bases from V and 5 bases from J, with 15 bases in between. The CDR3 here is CASSPAGGGTEAFF. CDR3 sequence (DNA): TGTGCCAGCAGCCCGGCCGGGGGAGGAACTGAAGCTTTCTTT.

The rearrangement links TRBV13 to TRBJ2-5; D remains unclear. Germline V lookup: CDR1 PRHDT, CDR2 FYEKMQ (reference sequence). The CDR3 runs 14 residues. Trimming removed 5 bases at V and 3 bases at J, with 13 bases between. The CDR3 nucleotides read TGTGCCAGCAGCGCACCTGGCGGTAAAGAGACCCAGTACTTC. Translating it yields CASSAPGGKETQYF.

This clone was picked up a small number of times. The rearrangement joins TRBV6-6 to TRBJ1-2; 7 bases line up with TRBD1. CDR1 and CDR2 from the germline V gene are MNHNY and SVGAGI (reference sequence). The CDR3 loop spans 14 amino acids. V was pared by 7 bases and J by 3 bases, with 8 bases of the junction left unmatched. CDR3: CASTRSTGDYGYTF. The CDR3 nucleotides are TGTGCCAGCACCCGCTCCACAGGGGACTATGGCTACACCTTC.

The chain carries TRBV5-4 and TRBJ2-5; 8 positions agree with TRBD1. With 0 bases clipped from V and 1 base from J, the junction kept 2 bases outside the gene matches. In germline, CDR1 is SGHNT, CDR2 YYREEE (reference sequence). The CDR3 is 15 residues long. The chain's CDR3 is CASSLATGGQETQYF. CDR3 DNA: TGTGCCAGCAGCTTGGCCACAGGGGGCCAAGAGACCCAGTACTTC.

The chain has TRBV28 and TRBJ1-1, with D possibly being TRBD1 (6 bases). This CDR3 has 16 residues. V gave up 3 bases and J gave up 2 bases, with 16 bases separating them. Germline loops: CDR1 MDHEN, CDR2 SYDVKM. The CDR3 reads CASSFWSGGANTEAFF. The CDR3 DNA sequence: TGTGCCAGCAGTTTTTGGAGTGGGGGGGCTAACACTGAAGCTTTCTTT.

A few counts support this clone. The rearrangement links TRBV2 to TRBJ2-7; TRBD2 matches at 8 bases. The germline CDR1 and CDR2 sequences are SNHLY and FYNNEI. This CDR3 has 15 amino acids. Trimming at V came to 8 bases and at J to 2 bases, leaving 11 bases not matched to a gene. The CDR3 spells CASGVAGPSTYEQYF. In nucleotides, the CDR3 is TGTGCCAGCGGGGTAGCGGGACCGTCCACCTACGAGCAGTACTTC.

The rearrangement uses TRBV5-4 and TRBJ2-1; possibly TRBD2 for D (6 bases). This CDR3 spans 16 amino acids. V was clipped by 0 bases and J by 2 bases, with 12 bases between them. Germline loops: CDR1 SGHNT, CDR2 YYREEE (reference sequence). Here the CDR3 DNA reads TGTGCCAGCAGCTTGGGGTCAGGGAGGACCTACAATGAGCAGTTCTTC. Amino acids: CASSLGSGRTYNEQFF.

The chain combines TRBV5-1 with TRBJ2-7; 8 nucleotides agree with TRBD1. Per germline, CDR1 SGHRS and CDR2 YFSETQ. J lost 0 bases, V lost 4 bases, and 6 bases had no gene match. The CDR3 contains 15 residues. Here the CDR3 reads CASSDRDRFSYEQYF. The DNA of the CDR3 is TGCGCCAGCAGCGACCGGGACAGGTTCTCCTACGAGCAGTACTTC.

The chain carries TRBV18 and TRBJ1-4; D unclear. The V gene's germline CDR1 is KGHSH and CDR2 LQKENI. The CDR3 loop spans 15 amino acids. The ends were cut back, 1 base at V and 0 bases at J, with 6 bases in the middle. The CDR3 protein is CASSPRQSTNEKLFF. The DNA for the CDR3 is TGTGCCAGCTCACCACGGCAGTCAACTAATGAAAAACTGTTTTTT.

This chain links TRBV11-1 with TRBJ2-1; no clear D. The CDR3 extends over 13 amino acids. The germline CDR1 and CDR2 sequences are SGHAT and FQDESV (reference sequence). Trimming cost V 2 bases and J 4 bases, with 6 bases left between them. CDR3 in DNA: TGTGCCAGCAGCTTACGGCGGTACAATGAGCAGTTCTTC. It yields the protein CASSLRRYNEQFF. Using reference TRBV11-1 and TRBJ2-1 for the parts outside the CDR3, the full variable domain is EAEVAQSPRYKITEKSQAVAFWCDPISGHATLYWYRQILGQGPELLVQFQDESVVDDSQLPKDRFSAERLKGVDSTLKIQPAELGDSAMYLCASSLRRYNEQFFGPGTRLTVL.

Only a few counts were recorded for this clone. The chain employs TRBV11-3 and TRBJ2-2; 9 bases map to TRBD2. V trimming: 7 bases; J trimming: 4 bases; junction bases outside the gene matches: 4. Germline CDR1 and CDR2: SGHNT and YENEEA. This CDR3 has 14 amino acids. The CDR3 sequence is CASKRGAGTGELFF. As DNA, the CDR3 is TGTGCCAGCAAGCGGGGGGCGGGCACCGGGGAGCTGTTTTTT.